This T cell receptor beta chain was obtained from a study of chemoradiotherapy in HPV16-positive cancers. Study results and limitations: For HPV16-positive patients, expanding HPV-responsive T cells associated with longer recurrence-free survival. During treatment, candidate HPV-specific clones and E7-related motifs expanded in tumor.

Concerning this clone: Its matching antigen is unknown.

CDR3 length: 13 amino acids. V lost 8 bases to trimming and J lost 6 bases, with 15 bases between them. Germline V lookup: CDR1 ENHRY, CDR2 SYGVKD. TCRdb keeps only in-frame clones here, not all; method: immunoSEQ multiplex PCR. The data hold 9,500 to 15,000 clones, with 81% observed a single time. This specimen was acquired from a patient who underwent chemoradiotherapy. The sequence came from a human donor with HPV-associated anogenital cancer. This chain connects TRBV10-3 to TRBJ2-3; D possibly uses TRBD1 or TRBD2 (5 bases each). In DNA, the CDR3 is TGTGCCATCCAGGACGGGGCCCACGATACGCAGTATTTT. It yields the protein CAIQDGAHDTQYF.